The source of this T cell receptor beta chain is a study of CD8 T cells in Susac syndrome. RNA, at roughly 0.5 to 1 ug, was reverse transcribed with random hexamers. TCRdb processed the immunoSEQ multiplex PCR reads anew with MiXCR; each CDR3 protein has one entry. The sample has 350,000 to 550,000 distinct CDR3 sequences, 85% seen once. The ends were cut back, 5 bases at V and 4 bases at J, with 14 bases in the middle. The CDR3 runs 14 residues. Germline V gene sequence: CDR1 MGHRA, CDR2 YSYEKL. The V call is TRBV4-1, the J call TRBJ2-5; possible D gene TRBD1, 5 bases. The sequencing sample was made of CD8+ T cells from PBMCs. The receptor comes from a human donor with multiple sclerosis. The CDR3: CASSGIRVGETQYF. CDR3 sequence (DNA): TGCGCCAGCAGCGGAATCAGGGTCGGAGAGACCCAGTACTTC.